A single sample gave rise to the 29 T cell receptor beta chains below, sequenced in a study of blood T cell repertoires in COVID-19. Using immunoSEQ multiplex PCR, the repertoire was profiled, and TCRdb retains in-frame clones only, with some absent. The repertoire consists of 110,000 to 150,000 clones, with around 86% occurring once and the leading ten covering 4.3%. Sequencing used PBMCs or T cells enriched from blood (not recorded which). The receptors were gathered from a man aged 45-60 years who had recovered from COVID-19.

This rearrangement joins TRBV5-1 to TRBJ1-3; the D is unclear. Germline V gives CDR1 SGHRS, CDR2 YFSETQ. Trimming took off 0 bases at V and 0 bases at J, with 4 bases between the two ends. CDR3 length equals 14 residues. The CDR3 loop reads CASSLADSGNTIYF. Here the CDR3 DNA reads TGCGCCAGCAGCTTGGCAGACTCTGGAAACACCATATATTTT.

The chain recombines TRBV7-2 with TRBJ2-3, with 7 bases aligning to TRBD2. The germline gives CDR1 SGHTA, CDR2 FQGNSA. With 5 bases clipped from V and 0 bases from J, the junction kept 8 bases outside the gene matches. There are 16 residues in the CDR3. This CDR3 is CASSRDGGTSTDTQYF. CDR3 DNA sequence: TGTGCCAGCAGCAGAGACGGGGGGACTAGCACAGATACGCAGTATTTT.

The V call is TRBV4-3, the J call TRBJ2-7, with 13 bases matching TRBD2. V lost 2 bases, J lost 4 bases, and 8 bases stayed unmatched. The CDR3 consists of 17 residues. Germline CDR1 is LGHNA and CDR2 is YSLEER. The chain's CDR3 is CASSQREGLAGVYEQYF. CDR3 nucleotide sequence: TGCGCCAGCAGCCAACGCGAAGGACTAGCGGGAGTTTACGAGCAGTACTTC.

This clone was recorded once. J is TRBJ2-7 and V is TRBV5-6, with D possibly being TRBD1 (6 bases). V was clipped by 4 bases and J by 6 bases, with 20 bases between them. Germline values: CDR1 SGHDT, CDR2 YYEEEE. This CDR3 contains 15 residues. The CDR3 loop is CASSVLTGFAAEQYF. The DNA for the CDR3 is TGTGCCAGCAGCGTACTTACAGGGTTTGCGGCCGAGCAGTACTTC.

The CDR3, as DNA: TGTGCCTGGAGTACAGGGGGCAGGTCCTACGAGCAGTACGTC. As protein: CAWSTGGRSYEQYV. The chain links TRBV30 to TRBJ2-7; 9 bases fit TRBD1. The germline V gene has CDR1 GTSNPN and CDR2 SVGIG (reference sequence). CDR3 length equals 14 residues. With 2 bases clipped from V and 1 base from J, the junction kept 3 bases outside the gene matches.

The rearrangement uses TRBV4-1 and TRBJ1-1, with a possible D match to TRBD1 (5 bases). The germline gives CDR1 MGHRA, CDR2 YSYEKL. Trimming left V 7 bases short and J 1 base short, with 10 bases between. CDR3 length equals 13 residues. The CDR3: CASNRGTNTEAFF. CDR3 nucleotide sequence: TGCGCCAGCAATAGGGGAACGAACACTGAAGCTTTCTTT.

V is TRBV18 and J is TRBJ2-7, with 9 bases aligning to TRBD2. The germline V gene has CDR1 KGHSH and CDR2 LQKENI. V shed 6 bases and J 0 bases; nucleotides not matched to a gene: 15. This CDR3 comprises 18 residues. The CDR3 bases are TGTGCCAGCTCCTCCCGGGGAGCGGGAGGACCAAGCTCCTACGAGCAGTACTTC. This sequence encodes CASSSRGAGGPSSYEQYF.

The V gene is TRBV12-3 or TRBV12-4, the J gene TRBJ1-2, with D unresolved. V was cut by 1 base and J by 8 bases, with 8 bases left in between. This CDR3 comprises 12 residues. The CDR3 sequence is CASSLDGVGYTF. The CDR3 DNA follows: TGTGCCAGCAGTTTAGACGGGGTCGGCTACACCTTC.

This chain joins TRBV24-1 and TRBJ2-1, with 13 bases identical to TRBD2. Germline V gives CDR1 KGHDR, CDR2 SFDVKD. The CDR3 is 20 residues long. With 4 bases clipped from V and 3 bases from J, the junction kept 14 bases outside the gene matches. The CDR3 is CATSDPTSGRALGSYNEQFF. Here the CDR3 DNA reads TGTGCCACCAGTGACCCCACTAGCGGGAGGGCCCTCGGGAGCTACAATGAGCAGTTCTTC.

Points on this clone: A read error may be the cause here, since a much bigger clone is one base away. The chain carries TRBV3-1 (or the pseudogene TRBV3-2) and TRBJ2-5; no clear D. Trimming cost V 4 bases and J 1 base, with 4 bases left between them. Germline CDR1 LGHDT, CDR2 YNNKEL (reference sequence). This CDR3 region has 12 residues. The CDR3 DNA is TGTGCCAGCAGCCGAGTCCAAGAGACCCAGTACTTC. This codes for CASSRVQETQYF.

This clone was recorded once. The chain is built from TRBV24-1 and TRBJ2-7; the match to TRBD1 covers 7 bases. The length of the CDR3 is 14 residues. The V and J ends lost 3 bases and 2 bases, in that order; junction bases with no gene match: 3. Germline lookup yields CDR1 KGHDR and CDR2 SFDVKD. CDR3 nucleotides: TGTGCCACCAGTGATGCCCAGGGGGCCTACGAGCAGTACTTC. This translates into CATSDAQGAYEQYF.

The chain is built from TRBV25-1 and TRBJ1-3; no clear D. Germline V lookup: CDR1 MGHDK, CDR2 SYGVNS. The CDR3 covers 13 residues. Trimming removed 7 bases at V and 7 bases at J, with 14 bases between. This chain's CDR3 is CASKEPLRNTIYF. The CDR3 bases are TGTGCCAGCAAGGAGCCTCTGAGGAACACCATATATTTT.

This rearrangement joins TRBV4-1 to TRBJ1-5, with TRBD1 identical over 10 bases. CDR1 is MGHRA, CDR2 YSYEKL, per germline. The CDR3 spans 15 residues. V lost 5 bases and J lost 7; bases outside the gene matches: 8. Here the CDR3 reads CASSSGQGGQQPQHF. In DNA, the CDR3 is TGCGCCAGCAGCTCTGGACAGGGGGGTCAACAGCCCCAGCATTTT.

V is TRBV28 and J is TRBJ2-7, with TRBD1 matching over 9 bases. This CDR3 spans 13 amino acids. CDR1 MDHEN and CDR2 SYDVKM come from the germline V gene. V lost 6 bases, J lost 3 bases, and 3 bases stayed unmatched. The DNA of the CDR3 is TGTGCCAGCAGGGAGGACAGGGGCTACGAGCAGTACGTC. Its translation is CASREDRGYEQYV.

The V and J genes are TRBV14 and TRBJ2-5; weak D call: TRBD2 (5 bases). Looked up from germline, CDR1 is SGHDN and CDR2 is FVKESK. The CDR3 consists of 12 residues. Trimming pared 4 bases from V and 10 bases from J, leaving 13 bases between. CDR3 sequence (DNA): TGTGCCAGCAGCCTCAATATGGGAGACCAGTACTTC. Translating it yields CASSLNMGDQYF.

This chain joins TRBV9 and TRBJ1-2; possibly TRBD1 for D (6 bases). The CDR3 has 14 residues. Germline CDR1 is SGDLS and CDR2 is YYNGEE. V was cut by 4 bases and J by 2 bases, with 12 bases left in between. The CDR3 region is CASSRATGNYGYTF. In nucleotides, the CDR3 is TGTGCCAGCAGCCGCGCTACAGGGAACTATGGCTACACCTTC.

Details on this clone: One end of the junction does not line up with germline, which may come from a read error. The chain is built from TRBV12-3 or TRBV12-4 and TRBJ2-1; 7 bases fit TRBD1. The CDR3 covers 11 residues. CDR3 in DNA: TGTGCCAGCAGTTGGGGACAGTTGGTGATCTTC. Encoded protein: CASSWGQLVIF.

This clone appeared many times. The chain combines TRBV14 with TRBJ2-3, with 12 bases identical to TRBD1. J gave up 6 bases and V 1 base, and 5 bases lay outside the gene matches. This CDR3 has 16 amino acids. Germline V gene lookup returns CDR1 SGHDN and CDR2 FVKESK. The CDR3 is CASSQVGTGGADTQYF. In DNA, the CDR3 is TGTGCCAGCAGCCAAGTAGGGACAGGGGGCGCGGATACGCAGTATTTT.

The chain links TRBV19 to TRBJ2-2, with 11 bases fitting TRBD2. Losses at the gene ends were 2 bases for V and 7 bases for J; bases not matched to a gene: 9. This CDR3 is 17 amino acids long. Per germline, CDR1 LNHDA and CDR2 SQIVND (reference sequence). The CDR3 DNA follows: TGTGCCAGTAGTATAAGGGTTGGACTAGCGGGTCTCGGGGAGCTGTTTTTT. It encodes CASSIRVGLAGLGELFF.

This clone came up once. The sample has other DNA sequences that encode this CDR3 too. The chain carries TRBV29-1 and TRBJ2-5; tentatively, D is TRBD2 (6 bases). V was clipped by 5 bases and J by 2 bases, with 12 bases between them. CDR3 length: 13 amino acids. CDR1 is SQVTM, CDR2 ANQGSEA, per germline. CDR3 bases: TGCAGCGTTCGACGGGACTTACAAGAGACCCAGTACTTC. This gives the protein CSVRRDLQETQYF.

The chain joins TRBV7-9 to TRBJ1-4; D call uncertain. The CDR3 loop spans 15 amino acids. CDR1 and CDR2 from the germline V gene are SEHNR and FQNEAQ (reference sequence). V lost 2 bases and J 8 bases, leaving 15 bases between the germline ends. CDR3 coding DNA: TGTGCCAGCAGCTTATATAAGCCTTTGACAGAAAAACTGTTTTTT. Its protein product is CASSLYKPLTEKLFF. The variable domain in full, with the rest retrieved from reference TRBV7-9 and TRBJ1-4, is DTGVSQNPRHKITKRGQNVTFRCDPISEHNRLYWYRQTLGQGPEFLTYFQNEAQLEKSRLLSDRFSAERPKGSFSTLEIQRTEQGDSAMYLCASSLYKPLTEKLFFGSGTQLSVL.

This chain links TRBV7-8 with TRBJ1-1, with D perhaps matching TRBD1 (5 bases). This CDR3 is built from 14 residues. V dropped 3 bases and J dropped 3 bases, with 11 bases sitting between them. The germline CDR1 and CDR2 sequences are SGHVS and FQNEAQ. The CDR3 protein is CASSFLGGDTEAFF. The CDR3 DNA reads as TGTGCCAGCAGCTTTCTGGGAGGGGACACTGAAGCTTTCTTT.

The V and J genes are TRBV28 and TRBJ2-7, with TRBD1 identical over 9 bases. CDR1 MDHEN and CDR2 SYDVKM come from the germline V gene. V shed 3 bases and J 1 base; nucleotides not matched to a gene: 4. The CDR3 is 15 residues long. The CDR3: CASSLETGGSYEQYF. In DNA, the CDR3 is TGTGCCAGCAGTTTGGAGACAGGGGGTTCCTACGAGCAGTACTTC.

The V gene is TRBV5-1, the J gene TRBJ1-4; D is perhaps TRBD1 (6 bases). The CDR3 sequence is 15 residues long. Per germline, CDR1 SGHRS and CDR2 YFSETQ. V lost 4 bases and J 8 bases, leaving 18 bases between the germline ends. The CDR3 loop reads CASSGEGHTGEKLFF. In DNA, the CDR3 is TGCGCCAGCAGCGGAGAGGGACACACAGGGGAAAAACTGTTTTTT. Combining the CDR3 with reference TRBV5-1 and TRBJ1-4 gives the whole variable domain KAGVTQTPRYLIKTRGQQVTLSCSPISGHRSVSWYQQTPGQGLQFLFEYFSETQRNKGNFPGRFSGRQFSNSRSEMNVSTLELGDSALYLCASSGEGHTGEKLFFGSGTQLSVL.

The chain combines TRBV6-2 or TRBV6-3 with TRBJ1-2, with D perhaps TRBD1 (6 bases). Trimming shortened V by 6 bases and J by 8 bases, and 16 bases separated the two germline ends. CDR3 length: 13 amino acids. CDR1 is MNHEY and CDR2 is SVGEGT in the germline V gene. CDR3 loop: CASSETGWKGYTF. CDR3 DNA sequence: TGTGCCAGCAGCGAAACAGGGTGGAAGGGCTACACCTTC.

The chain joins TRBV2 to TRBJ2-1; 8 nucleotides line up with TRBD1. V lost 5 bases and J lost 9; bases outside the gene matches: 9. The CDR3 length is 14 residues. Germline V gene data show CDR1 as SNHLY and CDR2 as FYNNEI. In nucleotides, the CDR3 is TGTGCCAGCAGTCGACCGCCGACAGGGGTTGAGCAGTTCTTC. Translation gives CASSRPPTGVEQFF.

This chain connects TRBV18 to TRBJ2-5, with 8 bases aligning to TRBD2. The CDR3 is 15 amino acids. Germline values: CDR1 KGHSH, CDR2 LQKENI. Trimming at V came to 2 bases and at J to 1 base, leaving 3 bases not matched to a gene. CDR3 nucleotides: TGTGCCAGCTCACCATTGCGGGAGGCCCAAGAGACCCAGTACTTC. It codes for CASSPLREAQETQYF.

The rearrangement links TRBV7-6 to TRBJ2-6, with D perhaps matching TRBD1 (5 bases). Germline assignment: CDR1 SGHVS and CDR2 FNYEAQ. CDR3 length equals 14 residues. V lost 5 bases to trimming and J lost 4 bases, with 9 bases between them. The CDR3 nucleotides are TGTGCCAGCAGCCCGCGGACAGGGGCCAACGTCCTGACTTTC. Translation: CASSPRTGANVLTF.

This clone turned up a few times. This chain joins TRBV11-1 and TRBJ2-7; TRBD1 aligns across 9 bases. Germline lookup yields CDR1 SGHAT and CDR2 FQDESV (reference sequence). J gave up 7 bases and V 1 base, and 11 bases lay outside the gene matches. CDR3 length equals 16 residues. CDR3 region: CASSLGSGQGASEQYV. The DNA for the CDR3 is TGTGCCAGCAGCTTAGGATCGGGACAGGGAGCTAGTGAGCAGTACGTC.